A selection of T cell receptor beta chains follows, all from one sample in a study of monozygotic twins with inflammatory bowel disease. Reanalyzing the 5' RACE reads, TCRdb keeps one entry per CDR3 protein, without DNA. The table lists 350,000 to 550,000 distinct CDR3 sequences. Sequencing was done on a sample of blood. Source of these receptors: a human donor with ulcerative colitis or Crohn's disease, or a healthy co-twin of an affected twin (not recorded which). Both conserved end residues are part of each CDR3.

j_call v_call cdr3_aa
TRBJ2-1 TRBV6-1 CASSKFSGGANNEQFF
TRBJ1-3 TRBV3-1 CASSQWTGTNTIYF
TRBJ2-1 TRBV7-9 CASSRRDPYNEQFF
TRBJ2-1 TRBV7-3 CASSLNWNNEQFF
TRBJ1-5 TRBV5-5 CASSFLAGISNQPQHF
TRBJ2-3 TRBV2 CASRPAGALTDTQYF
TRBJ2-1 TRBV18 CASSPPGQGAYNEQFF
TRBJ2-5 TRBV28 CASSRDRGETQYF
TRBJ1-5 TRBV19 CASRANLSQPQHF
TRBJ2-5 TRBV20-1 CSARDWLPKETQYF
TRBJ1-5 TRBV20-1 CSAINLGERVYQPQHF
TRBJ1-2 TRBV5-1 CASSLSPEECYTF
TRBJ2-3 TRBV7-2 CASSLAPAGGSTDTQYF
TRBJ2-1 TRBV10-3 CAITLDEHNEQFF
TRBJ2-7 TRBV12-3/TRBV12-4 CASRSAGANEQYF
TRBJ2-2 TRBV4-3 CASSQLLTEPGELFF
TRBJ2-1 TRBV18 CASSPSFGAEYNEQFF
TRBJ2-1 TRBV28 CASSLNRAGGIYNEQFF
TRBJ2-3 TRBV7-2 CASSLQPGTDTQYF
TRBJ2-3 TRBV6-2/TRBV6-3 CASSYTSGRLADTQYF
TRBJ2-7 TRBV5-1 CASSLELASSYEQYF
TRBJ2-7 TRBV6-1 CASRPGGGLYEQYF
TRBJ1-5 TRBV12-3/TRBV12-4 CASRSRKGSSNQPQHF
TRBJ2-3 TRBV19 CASNIGTDTQYF
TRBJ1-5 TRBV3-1 CASSPGTLYSNQPQHF
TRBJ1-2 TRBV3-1 CASSQAGDGAYGYTF
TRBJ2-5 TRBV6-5 CASSPSTGVGTQYF
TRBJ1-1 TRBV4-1 CASSQVAGGDGVAFF
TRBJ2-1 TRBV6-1 CASRRNSGTSGSGCNEQFF
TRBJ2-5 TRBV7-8 CASSYVGAHLQETQYF
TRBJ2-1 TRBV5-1 CASSLSTGVSYNEQFF
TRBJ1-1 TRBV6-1 CASNPGQANTEAFF
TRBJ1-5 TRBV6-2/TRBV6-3 CASTGWEGQPQHF
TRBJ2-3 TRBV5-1 CASSPRVAGEDGTQYF
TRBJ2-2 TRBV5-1 CASRTSGGLTGELFF
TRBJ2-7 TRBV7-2 CASSLLPDVWGTYEQYF
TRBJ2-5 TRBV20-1 CSANKQAETQYF
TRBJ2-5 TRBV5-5 CASSLHLGQETQYF
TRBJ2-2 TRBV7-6 CASSIHTGELFF
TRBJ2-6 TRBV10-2 CASSESGGAGANVLTF
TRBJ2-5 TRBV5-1 CASSLVLETQYF
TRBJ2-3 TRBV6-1 CASSDQAYSTDTQYF
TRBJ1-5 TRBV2 CASSVGFSNQPQHF
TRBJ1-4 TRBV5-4 CASSLSRGVLLATNEKLFF
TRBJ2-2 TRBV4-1 CASSPFGVGTGELFF
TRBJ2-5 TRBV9 CASSVAETQYF
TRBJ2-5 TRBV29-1 CSVWRSGIQETQYF